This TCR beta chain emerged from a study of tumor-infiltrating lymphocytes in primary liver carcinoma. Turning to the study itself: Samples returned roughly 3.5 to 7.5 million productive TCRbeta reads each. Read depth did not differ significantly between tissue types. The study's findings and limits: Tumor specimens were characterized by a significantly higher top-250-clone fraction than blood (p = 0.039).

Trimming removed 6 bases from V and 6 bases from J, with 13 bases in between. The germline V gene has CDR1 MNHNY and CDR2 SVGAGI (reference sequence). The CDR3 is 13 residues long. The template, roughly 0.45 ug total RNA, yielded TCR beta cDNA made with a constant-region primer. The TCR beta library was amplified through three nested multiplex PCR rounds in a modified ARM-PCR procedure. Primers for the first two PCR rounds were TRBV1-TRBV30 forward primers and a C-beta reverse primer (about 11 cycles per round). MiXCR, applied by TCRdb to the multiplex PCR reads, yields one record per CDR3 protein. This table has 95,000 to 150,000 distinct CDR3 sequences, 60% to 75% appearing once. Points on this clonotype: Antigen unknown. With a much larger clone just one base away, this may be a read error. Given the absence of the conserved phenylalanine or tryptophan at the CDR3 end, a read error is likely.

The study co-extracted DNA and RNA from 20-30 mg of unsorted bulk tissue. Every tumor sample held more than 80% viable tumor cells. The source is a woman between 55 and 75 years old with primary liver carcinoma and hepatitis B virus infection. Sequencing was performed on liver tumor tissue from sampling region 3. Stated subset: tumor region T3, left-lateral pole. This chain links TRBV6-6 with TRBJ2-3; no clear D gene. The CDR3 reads CASREWVPDTQYS. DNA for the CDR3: TGTGCCAGCAGAGAGTGGGTGCCCGATACGCAGTATTCT.